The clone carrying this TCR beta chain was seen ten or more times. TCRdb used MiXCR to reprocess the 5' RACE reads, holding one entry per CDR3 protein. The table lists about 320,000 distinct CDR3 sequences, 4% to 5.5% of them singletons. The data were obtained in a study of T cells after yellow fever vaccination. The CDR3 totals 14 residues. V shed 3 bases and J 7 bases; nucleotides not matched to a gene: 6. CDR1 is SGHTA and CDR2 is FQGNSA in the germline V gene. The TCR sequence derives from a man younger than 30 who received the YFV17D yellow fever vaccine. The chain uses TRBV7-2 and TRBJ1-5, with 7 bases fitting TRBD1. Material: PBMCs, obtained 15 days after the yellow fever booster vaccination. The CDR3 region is CASSFNRGEQPQHF. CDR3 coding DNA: TGTGCCAGCAGCTTTAACAGGGGTGAACAGCCCCAGCATTTT.